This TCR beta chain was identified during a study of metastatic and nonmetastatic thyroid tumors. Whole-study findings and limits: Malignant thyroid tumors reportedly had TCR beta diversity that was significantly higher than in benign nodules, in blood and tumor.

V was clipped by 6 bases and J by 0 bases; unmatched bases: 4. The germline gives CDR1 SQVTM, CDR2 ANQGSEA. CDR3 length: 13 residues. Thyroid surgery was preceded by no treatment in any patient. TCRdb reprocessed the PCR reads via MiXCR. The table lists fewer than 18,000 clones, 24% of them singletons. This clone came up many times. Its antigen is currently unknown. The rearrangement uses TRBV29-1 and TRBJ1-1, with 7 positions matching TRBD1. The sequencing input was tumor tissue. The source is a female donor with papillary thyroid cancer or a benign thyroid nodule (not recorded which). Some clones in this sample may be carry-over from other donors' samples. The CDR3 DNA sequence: TGCAGCGTATCAACAGGGGTGAACACTGAAGCTTTCTTT. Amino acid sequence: CSVSTGVNTEAFF.